This T cell receptor beta chain was observed in a study of cytomegalovirus exposure and HLA in healthy donors listed by TCRdb under 2017. Concerning the study at large: An earlier analysis of approximately 550 of the donors reported 250 to 300 Gb of sequence data and 120 million or so unique TCR beta sequences from roughly 200 million T cells. Rather than using new phenotypic data, the later analysis identified candidate immune exposures from TCR beta sequences and from how often those sequences occurred across donors. Approximately 300 gigabases of sequencing data and around 85 million unique TCR sequences made up an early release that covered 640 HLA-typed donors. Donor age, sex, ethnicity and CMV serostatus were compiled alongside the repertoire data. Both class I and class II loci were covered by HLA typing, at four-digit resolution. The study profiled the T cell repertoires of 500 to 800 subjects by immunosequencing and related them to cytomegalovirus serostatus. Besides the first cohort of about 730 subjects, a separate validation cohort made up of over 100 different subjects was used. Genome-wide SNP genotypes for about 65% of the 666 donors were used in a later genetic analysis, which treated that subset as a discovery cohort. Of the approximately 400 genotyped donors, approximately 83% fell in the genetic ancestry cluster associated with self-reported Caucasian donors. Every repertoire in the discovery cohort had been generated on one and the same sequencing platform. The study aimed to test whether signatures of past pathogen exposure could be identified by cataloging public T cell receptors. A later analysis re-examined previously published TCR beta repertoires from around 670 donors and added high-resolution HLA genotyping to investigate patterns of TCR occurrence. Four or five DR-DQ haplotypes were handled as single units for association and clustering, since linkage in the cohort was strong. Typing coverage differed by locus: A, B, C, DRB1 and DQB1 were typed in roughly 620-630 donors, DQA1 in approximately 520, DPA1 in approximately 600, and DPB1 in roughly 450. In an earlier analysis of 500 to 650 of the donors, high-throughput TCR beta sequencing was used to judge whether each TCR beta V gene segment behaved as functional or pseudogenic. To predict cytomegalovirus infection status, the study brought together high-throughput TCR immunosequencing, statistical association of individual TCRs with disease status, and machine learning. On average, roughly 200,000 unique TCR beta nucleotide sequences were sequenced per donor among a few hundred genotyped donors of the cohort, with 15% to 20% of those sequences being non-productive.

Libraries were constructed by the immunoSEQ multiplex PCR assay. For the multiplex PCR, a mixture combining 60 forward primers for TCR Vbeta segments and 13 reverse primers for TCR Jbeta segments was used. The CDR3 region of rearranged TCR beta genes was amplified from genomic DNA by a multiplex PCR assay. Amplified TCR beta libraries were sequenced as 87-base-pair reads on the Illumina HiSeq System. As for the original processing: Across the 670 or so repertoires, a later analysis counted about 81 million unique TCR beta chains, 9 million to 14 million of which were shared by at least two donors. Raw reads were error-corrected and collapsed into unique sequences with a nearest-neighbor algorithm that merged closely related sequences to remove PCR and sequencing errors. CDR3 sequences were aligned to IMGT reference sequences to assign V, D and J gene segments. For a sequence to be retained, a match of at least six nucleotides was required to both a V gene segment and a J gene segment. Rearrangements were called productive when the CDR3 lacked stop codons and stayed in frame with V and J; all others were non-productive. CDR3 was defined by IMGT convention, running from the second conserved V-encoded cysteine to the conserved J-encoded phenylalanine. Sequences without an unambiguous match to a single V gene segment were excluded from the earlier analysis of a few hundred of the donors. An earlier analysis of just under 600 of the donors called V segments functional above 56.7% productive rearrangements and segregating when the between-donor standard deviation exceeded 5%. A statistical classification framework was developed to diagnose cytomegalovirus status using the catalog of TCR beta chain sequences. In a later analysis, TCR nucleotide sequences were compared against IMGT/GENE-DB human TR gene sequences so that V and J genes could be assigned. Using the TCRdist pipeline, a later analysis assigned CDR3 sequences along with most-parsimonious VDJ recombination scenarios. A later analysis defined each TCR beta chain by its CDR3 amino acid sequence plus V-gene family, and excluded reads lacking a unique V-gene family. To address suspected cross-contamination and a sequencing artifact, a later analysis removed approximately 590 highly shared, low-generation-probability nucleotide sequences. In a later analysis, a clonal expansion index was calculated for each public chain from normalized within-repertoire ranks of inferred template counts. Generation probabilities in a later analysis came from a VDJ recombination model fitted to out-of-frame rearrangements, and those results were checked against IGoR. Hypergeometric tests were used in a later analysis to score TCR-TCR, TCR-HLA and TCR-CMV co-occurrence, with a repertoire-size bias correction applied to the TCR pairs. False discovery rates were estimated in a later analysis by permuting HLA or CMV assignments 20 times. A later analysis grouped co-occurring TCRs with DBSCAN, adding TCRdist sequence similarity when clustering within HLA-allele-positive subsets. For co-occurrence clustering, repertoires with fewer than 30,000 or more than 120,000 public chains were excluded, along with roughly 5 repertoires with anomalous nucleotide sharing. Held by TCRdb, this immuneACCESS table contains in-frame sequences only and omits some clones. Under half of the omission traces to an unresolved V gene where checked; the cause of the rest is unknown. V and J calls and clone size are copied from that table; D and trimming were computed from the DNA. This sample gives some 180,000 clones in total; 80% of them show up just once. The ten most abundant clones make up roughly 2% of the sample.

From the cysteine through the phenylalanine, the CDR3 covers 15 amino acids. Only the CDR3 region is kept as DNA, spanning 45 bases read in frame from base 1. V is cut by 3 bases and J by 3 bases, and the space between the germline ends is 9 bases. CDR1 and CDR2 (MGHDK, SYGVNS) derive from the germline V gene. With respect to this clone: The clone's antigen remains unknown. Base-call qualities are not available, and no considerably larger clone is one nucleotide away. Other DNA sequences in this sample translate to the same CDR3.

The cohort consisted of 650 to 700 healthy bone marrow donors. At the time of sampling, all cohort members were nominally healthy, though unrecorded immune exposures were likely present. The donor was CMV seronegative and belonged to the group of 352 seronegative cohort members. Every donor gave a peripheral blood sample, and the peripheral blood mononuclear cells from that sample were used for TCR beta sequencing. The Qiagen DNeasy Blood Extraction Kit was used to extract genomic DNA from the blood cell samples. Summary of the overall study and its limitations: The study gave a list of under 200 TCR beta chains associated with cytomegalovirus. A further reported finding was that TCR beta sequences accurately predicted the HLA-A and HLA-B alleles for most subjects in the first cohort. The 87-base-pair reads could not distinguish some IMGT-functional V segments, including TRBV6-2 and TRBV6-3, so those segments were excluded. Over 15 rarely observed V segments, including chromosome 9 orphons, were excluded from the earlier analysis of several hundred of the donors because counts were too low. It was suggested by the authors that the approach could potentially be generalized to other disease states and immunological phenotypes. In vitro tests confirmed that a few of the cytomegalovirus-associated TCR beta chains recognize cytomegalovirus antigens. The only immune exposure information available for the cohort was CMV serostatus. An earlier analysis of approximately 590 of the donors showed that most TCR beta V segments appeared in productive rearrangements either about 87% or about 30% of the time, which broadly matched IMGT annotations. Because some donors lacked HLA typing at each locus, the association tests relied only on the typed subset. According to a later analysis, most CMV-associated TCR beta chains appeared to be HLA-restricted, and the HLA associations seemed to be driven largely by CMV exposure. Several of the top co-occurrence clusters appeared to be linked to parvovirus B19, influenza, CMV and Epstein-Barr virus, according to a later analysis. Sequencing depth was assumed to be roughly uniform across donors in the presence/absence analyses, though that assumption may not hold. V-gene and J-gene trimming of TCR beta chains was associated with a missense DCLRE1C variant in a later genetic analysis, and the association was replicated in an independent cohort. In this cohort, only TCR beta chains were sequenced, and detectable features were limited by the absence of alpha or paired-chain data. The sequencing pipeline was judged likely to have produced a cluster of highly shared sequence variants as a technical artifact. In a later analysis, HLA-associated TCR beta chains were found to be more clonally expanded and to have lower generation probabilities than equally common non-associated chains. While some public TCRs were present in many individuals, most TCR sequences turned up only very rarely across donors. In a later analysis, TCR association rates were found to vary across HLA loci, with the most associated TCRs seen for DRB1 alleles and the fewest for HLA-C alleles. When HLA alleles, especially DR and DQ, strongly co-occurred, attributing TCR associations to individual alleles was difficult. In a later genetic analysis, fewer N-insertions in productive TCRs were reported among donors in an Asian-associated ancestry cluster than the roughly 700-donor mean. The classifier was reported to diagnose cytomegalovirus status with high specificity and sensitivity in both the original cohort and the validation cohort. A later analysis associated 16,951 TCR beta sequences with specific HLA alleles at a false discovery rate of 0.05. Linkage disequilibrium might explain the correlated functional status among segregating V segments, but an unknown experimental factor could not be ruled out.

The chain was built from TRBV25-1 and TRBJ1-6, and perhaps TRBD1 as D gene, on 5 matching bases. The sequenced sample was PBMCs. The source of this sequence is a woman in her 30s in good health and CMV-seronegative. The CDR3 in this case is CASSDQGIYNSPLHF. The DNA sequence is TGTGCCAGCAGTGATCAGGGAATCTATAATTCACCCCTCCACTTT. Reference TRBV25-1 and TRBJ1-6 genes cover what lies past the CDR3, so the full variable domain is EADIYQTPRYLVIGTGKKITLECSQTMGHDKMYWYQQDPGMELHLIHYSYGVNSTEKGDLSSESTVSRIRTEHFPLTLESARPSHTSQYLCASSDQGIYNSPLHFGNGTRLTVT.